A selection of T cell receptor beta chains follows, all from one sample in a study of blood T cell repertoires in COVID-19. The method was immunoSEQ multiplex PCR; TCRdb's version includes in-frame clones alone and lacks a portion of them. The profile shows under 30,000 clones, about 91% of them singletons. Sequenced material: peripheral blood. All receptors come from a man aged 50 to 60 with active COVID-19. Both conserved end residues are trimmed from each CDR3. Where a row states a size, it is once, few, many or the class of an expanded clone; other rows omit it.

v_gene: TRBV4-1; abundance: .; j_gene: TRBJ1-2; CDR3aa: ASRRDGISLGYGYT
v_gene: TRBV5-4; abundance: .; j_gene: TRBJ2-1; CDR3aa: ASDKDRVARSYNEQF
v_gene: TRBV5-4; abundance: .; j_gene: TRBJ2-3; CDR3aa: ASSKSSGGMADTQY
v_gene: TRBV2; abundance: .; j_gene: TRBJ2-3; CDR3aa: ASSEAGALDTQY
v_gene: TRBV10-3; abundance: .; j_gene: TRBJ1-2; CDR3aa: AISEGTGGDPNYGYT
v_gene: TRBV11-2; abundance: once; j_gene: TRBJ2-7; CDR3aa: ASSSRGMGSLYEQY
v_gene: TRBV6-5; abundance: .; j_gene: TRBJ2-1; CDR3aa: ATRQSSSYNEQF
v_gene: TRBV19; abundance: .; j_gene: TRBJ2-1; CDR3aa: ASSIGSYSRGFLAGAGYNEQF
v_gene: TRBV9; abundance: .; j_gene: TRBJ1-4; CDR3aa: ASSTPTGGFEKLF
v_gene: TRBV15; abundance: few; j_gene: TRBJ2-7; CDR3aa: ATSRAGGLYEQY
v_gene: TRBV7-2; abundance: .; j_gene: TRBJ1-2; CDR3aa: ASSLGQGYGYT
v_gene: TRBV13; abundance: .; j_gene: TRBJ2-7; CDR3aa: ASSNRQAYEQY
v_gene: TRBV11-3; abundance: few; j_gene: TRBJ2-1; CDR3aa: ASSQVSSYNEQF